These 9 T cell receptor beta chains originate from one sample sequenced in a study of T cells after yellow fever vaccination. TCRdb re-derived calls from the 5' RACE reads in MiXCR, one entry per CDR3 protein. The table shows just under 600,000 distinct CDR3 sequences, with 13% occurring only once. The material sequenced was PBMCs, taken on the day of the yellow fever booster vaccination. These receptors all stem from a man aged 30 to 39 who received the YFV17D yellow fever vaccine.

This chain uses TRBV4-2 with TRBJ1-5; D gene ambiguous. The germline gives CDR1 LGHNA, CDR2 YNFKEQ. The CDR3 consists of 14 residues. Between the trimmed V and J ends, which lost 1 base and 3 bases, there was a span of 7 bases. The CDR3 spells CASSQGHNNQPQHF. In DNA, the CDR3 is TGTGCCAGCAGCCAAGGACATAACAATCAGCCCCAGCATTTT.

This clonotype was detected only a few times. The chain carries TRBV14 and TRBJ2-3; no clear D. The V gene lost 4 bases and the J gene lost 8 bases, with 7 bases spanning the gap. This CDR3 spans 11 amino acids. CDR1 SGHDN and CDR2 FVKESK come from the germline V gene. CDR3 protein: CASSRTGTQYF. The CDR3 nucleotides are TGTGCCAGCAGCCGAACCGGTACGCAGTATTTT.

The chain couples TRBV10-3 to TRBJ2-3, with D hard to call. Per germline, CDR1 ENHRY and CDR2 SYGVKD. The V gene lost 1 base and the J gene lost 0 bases, with 2 bases spanning the gap. This CDR3 has 13 amino acids. DNA of the CDR3: TGTGCCATCAGTGAGTTGAGCACAGATACGCAGTATTTT. Protein sequence: CAISELSTDTQYF.

This clonotype was observed a handful of times. This chain uses TRBV12-3 or TRBV12-4 with TRBJ1-2; D perhaps matches TRBD1 (6 bases). This CDR3 comprises 12 residues. The V end was cut by 10 bases, the J end by 6 bases, with 15 bases between. The CDR3 reads CATKRGVDGYTF. The CDR3 nucleotides are TGTGCCACGAAGAGGGGGGTGGATGGCTACACCTTC.

This clonotype has a handful of counts. The J gene is TRBJ2-5, the V gene TRBV7-2; D tentatively fits TRBD1 or TRBD2 (5 bases each). Trimming took 10 bases from V and 1 from J, leaving 13 bases between them. Germline-derived CDR1 and CDR2 are SGHTA and FQGNSA. This CDR3 contains 13 residues. CDR3 protein: CAIESRGQETQYF. The DNA of the CDR3 is TGTGCCATAGAATCGAGGGGCCAAGAGACCCAGTACTTC.

J is TRBJ2-1 and V is TRBV5-1; 7 positions match TRBD1. The length of the CDR3 is 16 residues. The germline V gene has CDR1 SGHRS and CDR2 YFSETQ. With V trimmed by 2 bases and J by 4 bases, 9 bases remained unmatched. CDR3 in DNA: TGCGCCAGCAGCTTCCTCCGGGACAGCCCTTACAATGAGCAGTTCTTC. This codes for CASSFLRDSPYNEQFF. Looking up the rest from reference TRBV5-1 and TRBJ2-1 gives the full variable domain: KAGVTQTPRYLIKTRGQQVTLSCSPISGHRSVSWYQQTPGQGLQFLFEYFSETQRNKGNFPGRFSGRQFSNSRSEMNVSTLELGDSALYLCASSFLRDSPYNEQFFGPGTRLTVL.

V usage is TRBV7-8 and J usage is TRBJ2-2; the D gene is possibly TRBD2 (5 bases). CDR1 is SGHVS and CDR2 is FQNEAQ in the germline V gene. The CDR3 runs to 13 residues. V gave up 6 bases and J gave up 4 bases, with 9 bases separating them. The CDR3 loop is CASSRGFTGELFF. CDR3 nucleotides: TGTGCCAGCAGTCGAGGGTTCACCGGGGAGCTGTTTTTT.

This clonotype has a handful of counts. V usage is TRBV7-2 and J usage is TRBJ2-5; D perhaps matches TRBD1 (5 bases). V gave up 11 bases and J gave up 3 bases, with 10 bases separating them. The length of the CDR3 is 11 residues. Germline CDR1 reads SGHTA; CDR2 reads FQGNSA. The DNA for the CDR3 is TGTGCCGGGGCTTCGGAAGAGACCCAGTACTTC. Translation gives CAGASEETQYF.

This rearrangement joins TRBV29-1 to TRBJ2-1; TRBD2 might be the D (5 bases). The germline gives CDR1 SQVTM, CDR2 ANQGSEA. The CDR3 extends over 14 amino acids. The V end was cut by 8 bases, the J end by 1 base, with 15 bases between. CDR3 nucleotides: TGCAGCATTGGGCAGACGGGATCCTACAATGAGCAGTTCTTC. Its protein product is CSIGQTGSYNEQFF.